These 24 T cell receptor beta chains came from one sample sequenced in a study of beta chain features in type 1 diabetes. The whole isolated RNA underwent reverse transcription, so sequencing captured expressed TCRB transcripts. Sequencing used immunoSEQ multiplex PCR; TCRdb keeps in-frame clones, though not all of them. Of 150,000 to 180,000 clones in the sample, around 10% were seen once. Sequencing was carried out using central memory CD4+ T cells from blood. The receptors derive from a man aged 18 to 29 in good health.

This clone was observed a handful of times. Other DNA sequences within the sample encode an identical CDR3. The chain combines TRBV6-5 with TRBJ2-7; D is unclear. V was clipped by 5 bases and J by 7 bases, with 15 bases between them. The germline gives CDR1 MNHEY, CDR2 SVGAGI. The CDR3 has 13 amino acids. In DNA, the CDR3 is TGTGCCAGCAGTGGTCGTTCGCCTCCTGAGCAGTACTTC. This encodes CASSGRSPPEQYF.

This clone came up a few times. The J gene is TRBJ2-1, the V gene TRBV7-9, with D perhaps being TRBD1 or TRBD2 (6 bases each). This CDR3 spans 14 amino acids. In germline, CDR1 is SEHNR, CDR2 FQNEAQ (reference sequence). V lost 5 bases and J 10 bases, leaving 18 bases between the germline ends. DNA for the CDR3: TGTGCCAGCAGCGGCGGGACACAGGGTTGGGAGCAGTTCTTC. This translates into CASSGGTQGWEQFF.

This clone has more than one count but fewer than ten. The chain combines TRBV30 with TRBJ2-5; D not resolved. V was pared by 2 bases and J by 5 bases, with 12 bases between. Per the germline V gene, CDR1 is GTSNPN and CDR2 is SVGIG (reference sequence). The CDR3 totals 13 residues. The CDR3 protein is CAWSSLRRETQYF. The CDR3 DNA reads TGTGCCTGGAGTTCGCTGCGCCGCGAGACCCAGTACTTC.

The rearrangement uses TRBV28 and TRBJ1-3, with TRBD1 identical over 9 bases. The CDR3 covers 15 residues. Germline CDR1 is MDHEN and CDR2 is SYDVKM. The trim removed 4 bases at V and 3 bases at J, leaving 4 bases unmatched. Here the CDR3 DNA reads TGTGCCAGCAGTTCTCTGACAGGGGGTGGAAACACCATATATTTT. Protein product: CASSSLTGGGNTIYF.

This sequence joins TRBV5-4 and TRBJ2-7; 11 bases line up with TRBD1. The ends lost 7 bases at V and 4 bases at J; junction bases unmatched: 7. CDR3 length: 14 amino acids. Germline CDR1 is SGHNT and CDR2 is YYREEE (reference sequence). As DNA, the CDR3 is TGTGCCAGCCTTAGTGGGGACAGGGGGTACGAGCAGTACTTC. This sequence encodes CASLSGDRGYEQYF.

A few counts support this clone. The CDR3 protein is CAWSATRDSSRGGKLFF. For the CDR3, the DNA is TGTGCCTGGAGTGCGACACGGGACTCCTCCCGAGGGGGAAAACTGTTTTTT. The gene calls are TRBV30 and TRBJ1-4; D perhaps matches TRBD1 (6 bases). Germline CDR1 is GTSNPN and CDR2 is SVGIG (reference sequence). V gave up 1 base and J gave up 10 bases, with 25 bases separating them. The CDR3 runs to 17 residues.

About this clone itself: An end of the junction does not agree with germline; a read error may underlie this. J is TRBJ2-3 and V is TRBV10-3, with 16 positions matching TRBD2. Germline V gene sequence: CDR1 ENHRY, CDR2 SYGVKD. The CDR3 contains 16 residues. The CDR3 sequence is CASSYGTSGGADTQYF. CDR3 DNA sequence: TGTGCCAGCAGTTACGGGACTAGCGGGGGGGCCGATACGCAGTATTTT.

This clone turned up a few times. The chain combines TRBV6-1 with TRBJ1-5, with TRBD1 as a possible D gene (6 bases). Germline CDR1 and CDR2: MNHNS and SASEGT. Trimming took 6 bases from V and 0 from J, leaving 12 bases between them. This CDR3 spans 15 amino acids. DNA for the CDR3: TGTGCCAGCAGCGAACAGGGATCTAGCAATCAGCCCCAGCATTTT. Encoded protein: CASSEQGSSNQPQHF.

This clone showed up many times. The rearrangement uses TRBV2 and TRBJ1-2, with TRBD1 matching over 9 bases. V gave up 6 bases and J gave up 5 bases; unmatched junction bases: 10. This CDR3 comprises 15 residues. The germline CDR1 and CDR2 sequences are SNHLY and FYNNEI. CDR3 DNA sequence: TGTGCCAGCAGCGTGGGACAGGGCATGGGGTATGGCTACACCTTC. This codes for CASSVGQGMGYGYTF. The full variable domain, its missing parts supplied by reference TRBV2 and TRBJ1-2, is EPEVTQTPSHQVTQMGQEVILRCVPISNHLYFYWYRQILGQKVEFLVSFYNNEISEKSEIFDDQFSVERPDGSNFTLKIRSTKLEDSAMYFCASSVGQGMGYGYTFGSGTRLTVV.

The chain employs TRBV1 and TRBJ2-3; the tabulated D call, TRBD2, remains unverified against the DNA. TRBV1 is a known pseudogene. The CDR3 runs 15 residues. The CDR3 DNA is TGCACCAGCAGCCATTTAGCGGGAGTGACAGATACGCAGTATTTT. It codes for CTSSHLAGVTDTQYF.

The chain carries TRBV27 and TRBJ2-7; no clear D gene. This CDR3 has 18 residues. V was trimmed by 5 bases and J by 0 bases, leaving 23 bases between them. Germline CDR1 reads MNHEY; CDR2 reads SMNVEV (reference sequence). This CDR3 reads CASSRSPGPTRNSYEQYF. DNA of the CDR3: TGTGCCAGCAGTCGCTCCCCCGGGCCCACAAGGAACTCCTACGAGCAGTACTTC.

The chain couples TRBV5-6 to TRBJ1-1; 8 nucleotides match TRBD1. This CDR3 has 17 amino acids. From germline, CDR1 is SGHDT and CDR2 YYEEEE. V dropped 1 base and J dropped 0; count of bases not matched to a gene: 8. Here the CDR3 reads CASSLISRTGMNTEAFF. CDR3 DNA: TGTGCCAGCAGCTTGATTTCCCGGACAGGGATGAACACTGAAGCTTTCTTT.

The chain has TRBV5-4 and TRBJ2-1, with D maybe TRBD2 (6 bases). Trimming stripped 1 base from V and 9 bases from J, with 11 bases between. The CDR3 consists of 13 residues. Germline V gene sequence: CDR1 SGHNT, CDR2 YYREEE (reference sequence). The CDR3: CASSLSGAGEQFF. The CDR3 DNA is TGTGCCAGCAGCTTGTCGGGAGCGGGTGAGCAGTTCTTC.

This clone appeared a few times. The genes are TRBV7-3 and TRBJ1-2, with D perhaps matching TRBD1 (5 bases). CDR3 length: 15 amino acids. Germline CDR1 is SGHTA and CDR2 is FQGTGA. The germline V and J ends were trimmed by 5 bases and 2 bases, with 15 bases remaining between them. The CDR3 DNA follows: TGTGCCAGCAGCGCTGGGCAGGGACCAAACTATGGCTACACCTTC. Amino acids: CASSAGQGPNYGYTF.

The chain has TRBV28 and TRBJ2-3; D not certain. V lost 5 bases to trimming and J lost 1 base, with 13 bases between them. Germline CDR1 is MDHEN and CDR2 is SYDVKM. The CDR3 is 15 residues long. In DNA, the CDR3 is TGTGCCAGCAGTATCCGACGGGCGGGCACAGATACGCAGTATTTT. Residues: CASSIRRAGTDTQYF.

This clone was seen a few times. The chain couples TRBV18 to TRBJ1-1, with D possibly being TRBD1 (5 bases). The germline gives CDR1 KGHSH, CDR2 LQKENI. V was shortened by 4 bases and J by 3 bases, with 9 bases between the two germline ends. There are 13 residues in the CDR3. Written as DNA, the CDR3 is TGTGCCAGCTCACAGGGGAGGGACACTGAAGCTTTCTTT. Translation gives CASSQGRDTEAFF.

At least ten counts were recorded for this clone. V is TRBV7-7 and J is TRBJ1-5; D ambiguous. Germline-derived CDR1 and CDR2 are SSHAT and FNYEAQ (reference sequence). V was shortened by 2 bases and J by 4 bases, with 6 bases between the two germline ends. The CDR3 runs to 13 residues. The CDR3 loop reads CASSLQENQPQHF. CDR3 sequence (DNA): TGTGCCAGCAGCTTACAGGAGAATCAGCCCCAGCATTTT. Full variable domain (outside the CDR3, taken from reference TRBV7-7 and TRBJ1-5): GAGVSQSPRYKVTKRGQDVTLRCDPISSHATLYWYQQALGQGPEFLTYFNYEAQPDKSGLPSDRFSAERPEGSISTLTIQRTEQRDSAMYRCASSLQENQPQHFGDGTRLSIL.

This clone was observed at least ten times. The CDR3: CASTRRTFNEKLFF. In DNA form, the CDR3 reads TGTGCCAGCACCCGACGGACCTTCAATGAAAAACTGTTTTTT. The chain employs TRBV6-1 and TRBJ1-4; D not certain. The CDR3 runs 14 residues. Germline V gene data show CDR1 as MNHNS and CDR2 as SASEGT. The germline V and J ends were trimmed by 7 bases and 5 bases, with 14 bases remaining between them.

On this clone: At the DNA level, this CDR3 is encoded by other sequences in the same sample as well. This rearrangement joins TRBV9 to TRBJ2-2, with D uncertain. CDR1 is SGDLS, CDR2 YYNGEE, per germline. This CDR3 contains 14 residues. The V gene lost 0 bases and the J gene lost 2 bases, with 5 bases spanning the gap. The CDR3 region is CASSVATNTGELFF. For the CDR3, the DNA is TGTGCCAGCAGCGTAGCTACTAACACCGGGGAGCTGTTTTTT.

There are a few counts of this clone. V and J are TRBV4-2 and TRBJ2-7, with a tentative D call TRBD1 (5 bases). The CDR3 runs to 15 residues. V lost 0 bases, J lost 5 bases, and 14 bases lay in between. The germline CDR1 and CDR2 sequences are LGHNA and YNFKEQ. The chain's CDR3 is CASSQEGADNHEQYF. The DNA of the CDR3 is TGTGCCAGCAGCCAAGAGGGCGCGGACAATCACGAGCAGTACTTC.

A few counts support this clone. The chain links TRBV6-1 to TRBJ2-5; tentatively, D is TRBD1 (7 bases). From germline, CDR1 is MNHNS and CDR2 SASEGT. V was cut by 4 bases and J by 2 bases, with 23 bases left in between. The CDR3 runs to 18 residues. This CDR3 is CASSVSVIAGQIQETQYF. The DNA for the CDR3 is TGTGCCAGCAGTGTATCGGTCATTGCGGGACAGATACAAGAGACCCAGTACTTC.

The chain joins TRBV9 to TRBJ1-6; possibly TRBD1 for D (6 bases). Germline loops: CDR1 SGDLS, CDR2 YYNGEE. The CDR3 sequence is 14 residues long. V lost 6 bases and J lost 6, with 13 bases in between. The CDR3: CASTLGGVNSPLHF. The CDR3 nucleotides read TGTGCCAGCACCTTAGGGGGGGTTAATTCACCCCTCCACTTT.

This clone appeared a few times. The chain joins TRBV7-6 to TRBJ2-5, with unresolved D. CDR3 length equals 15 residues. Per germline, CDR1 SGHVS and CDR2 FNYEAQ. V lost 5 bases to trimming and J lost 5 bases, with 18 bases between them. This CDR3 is CASSTDGLSSETQYF. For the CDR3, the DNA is TGTGCCAGCAGCACAGACGGGTTATCTTCGGAGACCCAGTACTTC.

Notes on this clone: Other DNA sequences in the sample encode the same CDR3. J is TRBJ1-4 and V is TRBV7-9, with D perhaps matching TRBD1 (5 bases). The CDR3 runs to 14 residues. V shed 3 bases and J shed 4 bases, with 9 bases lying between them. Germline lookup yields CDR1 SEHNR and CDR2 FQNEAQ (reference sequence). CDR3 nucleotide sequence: TGTGCCAGCAGCTTGGGTCAGGGTAATGAAAAACTGTTTTTT. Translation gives CASSLGQGNEKLFF.